What follows are 10 T cell receptor beta chains derived from one specimen sequenced in a study of cytomegalovirus exposure and HLA in healthy donors. The PCR ran on 60 Vbeta and 13 Jbeta primers. Method: immunoSEQ multiplex PCR; TCRdb's copy keeps in-frame clones and lacks some. Of 85,000 to 120,000 clones in the sample, around 75% were seen once. Sequencing was done on a sample of PBMCs. The receptors were sampled from a male donor in good health and CMV-seropositive.

The chain combines TRBV10-3 with TRBJ1-2; weak D call: TRBD1 (6 bases). This CDR3 is built from 12 residues. From germline, CDR1 is ENHRY and CDR2 SYGVKD. Trimming left V 3 bases short and J 10 bases short, with 12 bases between. The CDR3 spells CAISESTGTYTF. The CDR3 DNA sequence: TGTGCCATCAGTGAATCAACAGGGACCTACACCTTC.

V usage is TRBV19 and J usage is TRBJ2-1; TRBD1 is a possible D gene (6 bases). The germline CDR1 and CDR2 sequences are LNHDA and SQIVND (reference sequence). The V and J ends lost 2 bases and 6 bases respectively, with 8 bases between them. This CDR3 spans 13 amino acids. CDR3 in DNA: TGTGCCAGTAGTATACCACAGGGCAATGAGCAGTTCTTC. It translates to CASSIPQGNEQFF.

The chain has TRBV25-1 and TRBJ2-7; TRBD2 agrees at 10 bases. Germline lookup yields CDR1 MGHDK and CDR2 SYGVNS. The CDR3 is 16 amino acids. Unmatched junction bases numbered 8, after V lost 0 bases and J lost 6 bases. CDR3 amino acids: CASSEYRQREGGEQYF. CDR3 nucleotide sequence: TGTGCCAGCAGTGAATATAGACAGCGGGAGGGGGGCGAGCAGTACTTC.

V and J are TRBV7-2 and TRBJ2-6; D unclear. The CDR3 is made up of 16 amino acids. V was pared by 2 bases and J by 1 base, with 9 bases between. The germline V gene has CDR1 SGHTA and CDR2 FQGNSA. The CDR3 DNA reads TGTGCCAGCAGCTTACGTCGGGTATCTGGGGCCAACGTCCTGACTTTC. Translating it yields CASSLRRVSGANVLTF.

This sequence joins TRBV4-1 and TRBJ2-1; possibly TRBD2 for D (6 bases). CDR1 and CDR2 from the germline V gene are MGHRA and YSYEKL. The CDR3 totals 16 residues. Deletions cut 0 bases from V and 3 bases from J, with 12 bases between. The DNA for the CDR3 is TGCGCCAGCAGCCAAGACCCGGGACTCGTCTACAATGAGCAGTTCTTC. Protein product: CASSQDPGLVYNEQFF.

This chain uses TRBV28 with TRBJ1-2; 11 nucleotides agree with TRBD1. Germline lookup yields CDR1 MDHEN and CDR2 SYDVKM. V was pared by 3 bases and J by 8 bases, with 8 bases of the junction left unmatched. The CDR3 runs to 15 residues. CDR3 sequence reads: CASSFHRTGGEGYTF. CDR3 sequence (DNA): TGTGCCAGCAGTTTCCACCGGACAGGGGGCGAGGGCTACACCTTC.

This chain links TRBV4-3 with TRBJ2-7, with 7 bases aligning to TRBD2. This CDR3 is 15 amino acids long. Germline CDR1 and CDR2: LGHNA and YSLEER. The J segment lost 2 bases and the V segment lost 5 bases, leaving 9 bases of the junction unmatched. CDR3 coding DNA: TGCGCCAGCAGCATCTGGGGGGGGGTCACCTACGAGCAGTACTTC. Its protein product is CASSIWGGVTYEQYF.

This clone was seen only a few times. This chain connects TRBV4-3 to TRBJ1-1; 8 bases are a match to TRBD1. Looked up from germline, CDR1 is LGHNA and CDR2 is YSLEER. This CDR3 comprises 17 residues. The J segment lost 1 base and the V segment lost 0 bases, leaving 7 bases of the junction unmatched. The CDR3 DNA is TGCGCCAGCAGCCAAGATTGGGGAGGGACAGGGAACACTGAAGCTTTCTTT. This translates into CASSQDWGGTGNTEAFF.

The CDR3 bases are TGTGCCAGCAGCTTAACGGCGGGGGACACACCCCTCCACTTT. Translated: CASSLTAGDTPLHF. The chain employs TRBV7-3 and TRBJ1-6, with D tentatively TRBD1 (6 bases). The germline V gene encodes CDR1 SGHTA and CDR2 FQGTGA. V was trimmed by 0 bases and J by 11 bases, leaving 11 bases between them. The CDR3 contains 14 residues.

DNA of the CDR3: TGTGCCAGCAGTACTGGACTAGCGGGAGGTCATGAGCAGTTCTTC. The encoded protein is CASSTGLAGGHEQFF. This chain uses TRBV27 with TRBJ2-1; TRBD2 matches at 14 bases. Trimming cost V 5 bases and J 8 bases; bases outside gene matches: 5. The CDR3 is made up of 15 amino acids. The germline gives CDR1 MNHEY, CDR2 SMNVEV (reference sequence).